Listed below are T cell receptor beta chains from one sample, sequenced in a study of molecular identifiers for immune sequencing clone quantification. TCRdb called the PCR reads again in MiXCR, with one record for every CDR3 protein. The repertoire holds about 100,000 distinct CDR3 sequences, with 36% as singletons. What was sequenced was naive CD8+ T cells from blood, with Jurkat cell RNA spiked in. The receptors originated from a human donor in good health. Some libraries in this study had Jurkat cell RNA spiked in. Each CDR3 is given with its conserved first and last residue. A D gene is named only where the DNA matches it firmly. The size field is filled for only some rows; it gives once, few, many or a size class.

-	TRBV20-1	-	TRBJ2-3	CSARDIREWVYF	TGCAGTGCTAGAGATATCCGGGAGTGGGTGTATTTT
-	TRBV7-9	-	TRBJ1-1	CASSPDIMVNTEAFF	TGTGCCAGCAGCCCGGACATCATGGTGAACACTGAAGCTTTCTTT
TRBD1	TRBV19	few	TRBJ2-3	CASRRQGASDTQYF	TGTGCCAGTAGGAGACAGGGGGCATCAGATACGCAGTATTTT
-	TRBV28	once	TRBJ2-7	CASSSPSPNPYEQYF	TGTGCCAGCAGTTCCCCGAGTCCAAACCCCTACGAGCAGTACTTC
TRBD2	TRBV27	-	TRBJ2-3	CASRTSGRFNTQYF	TGTGCCAGCCGGACTAGCGGGAGGTTCAATACGCAGTATTTT
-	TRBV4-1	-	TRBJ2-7	CASSQEGPANEQYF	TGCGCCAGCAGCCAAGAAGGCCCCGCCAACGAGCAGTACTTC
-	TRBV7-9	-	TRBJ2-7	CASSLGLGEKWYEQYF	TGTGCCAGCAGCCTAGGGCTGGGAGAAAAATGGTACGAGCAGTACTTC
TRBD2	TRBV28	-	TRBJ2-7	CASNPFPQTSGYEQYF	TGTGCCAGCAACCCATTTCCACAAACTAGCGGATACGAGCAGTACTTC
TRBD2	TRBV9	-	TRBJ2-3	CASQRTSGASTDTQYF	TGTGCCAGCCAGAGAACTAGCGGGGCTAGCACAGATACGCAGTATTTT
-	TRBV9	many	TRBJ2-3	CASSEGRDSWTDTQYF	TGTGCCAGCAGCGAGGGACGGGACTCCTGGACAGATACGCAGTATTTT
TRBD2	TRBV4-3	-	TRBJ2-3	CASSQDPLAGATDTQYF	TGCGCCAGCAGCCAAGATCCACTAGCGGGAGCGACAGATACGCAGTATTTT
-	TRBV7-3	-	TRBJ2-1	CASSPGGSDYNEQFF	TGTGCCAGCAGCCCCGGGGGTAGCGACTACAATGAGCAGTTCTTC
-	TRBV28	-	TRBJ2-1	CASSPIPSSSYNAQFF	TGTGCCAGCAGTCCCATCCCATCTAGCTCCTACAATGCGCAGTTCTTC
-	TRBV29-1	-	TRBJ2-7	CSVRGVGRYHEQYF	TGCAGCGTTCGAGGGGTTGGCAGGTACCACGAGCAGTACTTC